These 27 T cell receptor beta chains were all obtained from the same sample, sequenced in a study of T-cell reconstitution after alpha-beta-depleted transplantation in children. Unique molecular identifiers were built into the TCRbeta library. One entry per CDR3 protein results from TCRdb running MiXCR on the PCR reads. Altogether 230,000 or so distinct CDR3 sequences are present, 9% to 10% being singletons, with the ten largest covering roughly 5.1%. The input for sequencing was PBMCs from the stem cell graft donor, taken from the stem cell graft. The receptors come from a human donor who donated a stem cell graft to a child with SCID.

Many counts were recorded for this clonotype. The rearrangement links TRBV12-3 or TRBV12-4 to TRBJ1-5; D unclear. V lost 7 bases, J lost 0 bases, and 10 bases lay in between. CDR3 length equals 14 residues. CDR3 DNA sequence: TGTGCCAGCACCTCTGGACTTAGCAATCAGCCCCAGCATTTT. Translating gives CASTSGLSNQPQHF.

Details on this clonotype: Relative to the germline gene, one junction end is altered; a read error may explain this. The chain couples TRBV5-1 to TRBJ2-7; D ambiguous. Germline V gene data show CDR1 as SGHRS and CDR2 as YFSETQ. This CDR3 spans 13 amino acids. The chain's CDR3 is CPSSYGTVYELYF. The CDR3 bases are TGCCCCAGCAGCTACGGAACAGTCTACGAGCTGTACTTC.

This clonotype occurred many times. The V gene is TRBV5-1, the J gene TRBJ2-3; 15 bases align to TRBD2. The ends lost 0 bases at V and 3 bases at J; junction bases unmatched: 5. Germline CDR1 and CDR2: SGHRS and YFSETQ. This CDR3 contains 18 residues. The CDR3 is CASSLGTSGGARTDTQYF. The CDR3 DNA follows: TGCGCCAGCAGCTTGGGGACTAGCGGGGGGGCTAGGACAGATACGCAGTATTTT.

This clonotype has at least ten counts. The chain carries TRBV4-3 and TRBJ2-4; D perhaps matches TRBD2 (5 bases). Germline CDR1 and CDR2: LGHNA and YSLEER. Trimming took 1 base from V and 5 from J, leaving 12 bases between them. This CDR3 has 15 residues. The CDR3 sequence: CASSQALASENIQYF. Here the CDR3 DNA reads TGCGCCAGCAGCCAAGCCCTAGCATCGGAAAACATTCAGTACTTC.

This clonotype was seen ten or more times. The genes are TRBV21-1 and TRBJ2-7. TRBV21-1 is recorded as a pseudogene. CDR3 size: 15 residues. The chain's CDR3 is CASSKDTGTSYEQYF. CDR3 sequence (DNA): TGTGCCAGCAGCAAAGACACAGGGACCTCCTACGAGCAGTACTTC.

This clonotype was counted at least ten times. The genes are TRBV20-1 and TRBJ2-7; D unresolved. Germline V gene data show CDR1 as DFQATT and CDR2 as SNEGSKA (reference sequence). The CDR3 totals 12 residues. V lost 1 base and J 3 bases, leaving 7 bases between the germline ends. The CDR3 DNA reads as TGCAGTGCTAGAGTGGCCGTCTACGAGCAGTACTTC. As protein: CSARVAVYEQYF.

This clonotype was seen once. The V call is TRBV2, the J call TRBJ2-1, with 9 bases lining up with TRBD2. V dropped 7 bases and J dropped 8; count of bases not matched to a gene: 12. Germline-derived CDR1 and CDR2 are SNHLY and FYNNEI. The length of the CDR3 is 15 residues. CDR3 protein: CASIGAGGLRHEQFF. Written as DNA, the CDR3 is TGTGCCAGCATTGGCGCGGGGGGGCTTCGGCATGAGCAGTTCTTC.

In its sample, this clonotype was seen many times. The genes are TRBV20-1 and TRBJ1-4; the D is unclear. Trimming removed 4 bases at V and 7 bases at J, with 10 bases between. The CDR3 length is 12 residues. Germline CDR1 DFQATT, CDR2 SNEGSKA (reference sequence). CDR3 in DNA: TGCAGTGCTATTTGGACCGGTGAAAAACTGTTTTTT. This gives the protein CSAIWTGEKLFF.

This clonotype showed up just once. This may arise from a read error, as a much more abundant clone is one base away. The gene calls are TRBV29-1 and TRBJ2-7; tentative D call: TRBD1 (7 bases). This CDR3 has 14 amino acids. Per germline, CDR1 SQVTM and CDR2 ANQGSEA. The CDR3 DNA is TGCAGCGTTGGGGGGGACAGTTATTCCTACAAGCAGTACTTC. It is translated as CSVGGDSYSYKQYF.

This clonotype was detected only a few times. The chain joins TRBV30 to TRBJ1-1, with 8 positions matching TRBD1. V was pared by 4 bases and J by 1 base, with 2 bases of the junction left unmatched. Germline CDR1 is GTSNPN and CDR2 is SVGIG (reference sequence). The CDR3 contains 13 residues. CDR3 nucleotide sequence: TGTGCCTGGAAGGACAGGGCGAACACTGAAGCTTTCTTT. It codes for CAWKDRANTEAFF.

This clonotype has at least ten counts. V gene TRBV5-1 combines with J gene TRBJ1-3, with D possibly being TRBD1 (6 bases). Germline CDR1 and CDR2: SGHRS and YFSETQ. V was clipped by 2 bases and J by 0 bases, with 18 bases between them. There are 18 residues in the CDR3. The CDR3 region is CASSFSPQGSGSGNTIYF. The CDR3, as DNA: TGCGCCAGCAGCTTTTCGCCACAGGGTTCCGGCTCTGGAAACACCATATATTTT.

This clonotype has a handful of counts. The chain has TRBV20-1 and TRBJ1-5, with 10 bases identical to TRBD1. This CDR3 is 15 amino acids long. J was trimmed by 2 bases and V by 2 bases; bases with no gene match: 3. CDR1 DFQATT and CDR2 SNEGSKA come from the germline V gene (reference sequence). The CDR3: CSARRQGAGNQPQHF. In DNA, the CDR3 is TGCAGTGCTAGACGACAGGGGGCAGGCAATCAGCCCCAGCATTTT.

There are many counts of this clonotype. The chain uses TRBV5-1 and TRBJ1-1; D call uncertain. The CDR3 runs 13 residues. The V end was cut by 3 bases, the J end by 3 bases, with 9 bases between. Looked up from germline, CDR1 is SGHRS and CDR2 is YFSETQ. The CDR3 nucleotides read TGCGCCAGCAGCTACGACAAACACACTGAAGCTTTCTTT. It yields the protein CASSYDKHTEAFF.

This clonotype was recorded at least ten times. The chain carries TRBV5-1 and TRBJ1-2; D gene uncertain. The CDR3 has 13 amino acids. V gave up 0 bases and J gave up 4 bases, with 7 bases separating them. Germline V gives CDR1 SGHRS, CDR2 YFSETQ. The CDR3 DNA follows: TGCGCCAGCAGCTTGGTAGTGGGCTATGGCTACACCTTC. Translating gives CASSLVVGYGYTF. Based on the CDR3 plus reference TRBV5-1 and TRBJ1-2, the full variable domain is KAGVTQTPRYLIKTRGQQVTLSCSPISGHRSVSWYQQTPGQGLQFLFEYFSETQRNKGNFPGRFSGRQFSNSRSEMNVSTLELGDSALYLCASSLVVGYGYTFGSGTRLTVV.

This clonotype showed up many times. The rearrangement uses TRBV5-1 and TRBJ2-5; the D gene is possibly TRBD2 (5 bases). The V and J ends lost 0 bases and 5 bases respectively, with 14 bases between them. The germline gives CDR1 SGHRS, CDR2 YFSETQ. The CDR3 sequence is 15 residues long. In DNA form, the CDR3 reads TGCGCCAGCAGCTTGGCCGGAGCGGTCTGGGAGACCCAGTACTTC. Translated, it gives CASSLAGAVWETQYF.

The rearrangement uses TRBV2 and TRBJ2-7, with 9 bases fitting TRBD1. The germline V gene has CDR1 SNHLY and CDR2 FYNNEI. This CDR3 comprises 17 residues. V gave up 0 bases and J gave up 3 bases; unmatched junction bases: 9. CDR3: CASSEAGRDRVDYEQYF. CDR3 nucleotide sequence: TGTGCCAGCAGTGAAGCTGGGAGGGACAGGGTGGACTACGAGCAGTACTTC.

This clonotype was observed many times. The genes are TRBV10-3 and TRBJ1-2; the match to TRBD1 covers 9 bases. V lost 2 bases, J lost 8 bases, and 6 bases stayed unmatched. From germline, CDR1 is ENHRY and CDR2 SYGVKD. CDR3 length: 14 amino acids. The CDR3 DNA is TGTGCCATCAGTGAGACAGGGGGCCGCTTGGGCTACACCTTC. Translated: CAISETGGRLGYTF.

Ten or more counts support this clonotype. CDR3 protein: CASSQADRVDQPQHF. The CDR3 DNA is TGCGCCAGCAGCCAAGCAGACAGGGTCGACCAGCCCCAGCATTTT. V is TRBV4-1 and J is TRBJ1-5; 7 bases line up with TRBD1. Trimming at V came to 1 base and at J to 7 bases, leaving 7 bases not matched to a gene. The length of the CDR3 is 15 residues. Germline CDR1 reads MGHRA; CDR2 reads YSYEKL.

This clonotype was picked up many times. The genes are TRBV6-2 or TRBV6-3 and TRBJ1-2, with 7 bases identical to TRBD1. V was pared by 5 bases and J by 8 bases, with 5 bases of the junction left unmatched. The CDR3 is made up of 12 amino acids. Germline CDR1 reads MNHEY; CDR2 reads SVGEGT. The DNA of the CDR3 is TGTGCCAGCAGTCCTAGGGGGCTCGGCTACACCTTC. It translates to CASSPRGLGYTF.

This clonotype was counted ten times or more. The chain has TRBV5-6 and TRBJ2-5; the D gene is possibly TRBD1 (6 bases). V was cut by 4 bases and J by 2 bases, with 21 bases left in between. This CDR3 has 17 residues. The V gene's germline CDR1 is SGHDT and CDR2 YYEEEE. DNA for the CDR3: TGTGCCAGCAGCAAGGAAGTTTTTTGGGGGCGACAAGAGACCCAGTACTTC. Residues: CASSKEVFWGRQETQYF.

This clonotype was seen at least ten times. The chain has TRBV5-1 and TRBJ2-5; unclear D gene. V was cut by 0 bases and J by 0 bases, with 3 bases left in between. From germline, CDR1 is SGHRS and CDR2 YFSETQ. The length of the CDR3 is 13 residues. The CDR3 is CASSLVDQETQYF. CDR3 coding DNA: TGCGCCAGCAGCTTGGTGGACCAAGAGACCCAGTACTTC.

This clonotype was seen many times. The V call is TRBV29-1, the J call TRBJ1-2; 7 bases map to TRBD1. Germline V lookup: CDR1 SQVTM, CDR2 ANQGSEA. J was trimmed by 4 bases and V by 2 bases; bases with no gene match: 7. This CDR3 is 14 amino acids long. In nucleotides, the CDR3 is TGCAGCGTTGAATCGACAGGGATGGGCTATGGCTACACCTTC. It translates to CSVESTGMGYGYTF. Complete variable domain (other parts from reference TRBV29-1 and TRBJ1-2): SAVISQKPSRDICQRGTSLTIQCQVDSQVTMMFWYRQQPGQSLTLIATANQGSEATYESGFVIDKFPISRPNLTFSTLTVSNMSPEDSSIYLCSVESTGMGYGYTFGSGTRLTVV.

The chain is built from TRBV12-1 and TRBJ2-7; the table's D call TRBD1 went unverified against the DNA. TRBV12-1 is marked as a pseudogene. The CDR3 sequence is 16 residues long. CDR3 nucleotides: TGTGCCAGCAGCTGCACGAGCCGGGACAGGGGAACCGAGCAGTACTTC. The encoded protein is CASSCTSRDRGTEQYF.

This clonotype was seen ten or more times. The J gene is TRBJ1-2, the V gene TRBV18; tentative D call: TRBD1 (5 bases). This CDR3 comprises 13 residues. Trimming took 5 bases from V and 5 from J, leaving 12 bases between them. Germline CDR1 reads KGHSH; CDR2 reads LQKENI. CDR3 DNA sequence: TGTGCCAGCTCATTCGGCGAGGGGTATGGCTACACCTTC. It specifies CASSFGEGYGYTF.

At least ten counts were recorded for this clonotype. The J gene is TRBJ1-4, the V gene TRBV20-1; D ambiguous. The CDR3 runs to 14 residues. Trimming stripped 0 bases from V and 3 bases from J, with 8 bases between. Germline CDR1 and CDR2: DFQATT and SNEGSKA (reference sequence). The CDR3 reads CSAREGGPNEKLFF. The CDR3 DNA follows: TGCAGTGCTAGAGAGGGCGGACCTAATGAAAAACTGTTTTTT.

This clonotype appeared many times. The genes are TRBV12-3 or TRBV12-4 and TRBJ2-3; possibly TRBD2 for D (6 bases). V was pared by 3 bases and J by 1 base, with 11 bases between. The CDR3 spans 15 residues. The CDR3 nucleotides read TGTGCCAGCAGTTTGGCGGGGCGGCGCACAGATACGCAGTATTTT. This gives the protein CASSLAGRRTDTQYF.

This clonotype was observed at least ten times. The rearrangement joins TRBV6-6 to TRBJ1-2; the D is unclear. CDR1 is MNHNY and CDR2 is SVGAGI in the germline V gene (reference sequence). Deletions cut 6 bases from V and 0 bases from J, with 8 bases between. This CDR3 has 13 residues. CDR3 amino acids: CASSQDPNYGYTF. The CDR3 DNA follows: TGTGCCAGCAGCCAGGATCCTAACTATGGCTACACCTTC.